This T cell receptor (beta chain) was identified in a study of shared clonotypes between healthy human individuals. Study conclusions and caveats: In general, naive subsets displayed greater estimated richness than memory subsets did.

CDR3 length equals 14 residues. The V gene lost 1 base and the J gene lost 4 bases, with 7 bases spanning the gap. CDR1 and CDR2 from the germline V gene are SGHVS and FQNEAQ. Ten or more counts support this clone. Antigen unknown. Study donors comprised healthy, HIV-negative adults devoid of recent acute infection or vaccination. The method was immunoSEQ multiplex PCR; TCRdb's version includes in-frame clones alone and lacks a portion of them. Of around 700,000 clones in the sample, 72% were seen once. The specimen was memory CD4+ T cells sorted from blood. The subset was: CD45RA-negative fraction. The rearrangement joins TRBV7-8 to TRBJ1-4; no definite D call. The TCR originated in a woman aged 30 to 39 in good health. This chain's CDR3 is CASSLGEINEKLFF. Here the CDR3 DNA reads TGTGCCAGCAGCTTAGGGGAGATTAATGAAAAACTGTTTTTT.